This TCR beta chain was sequenced during a study of T cells after posttransplantation cyclophosphamide. Overall study results and limits: Blood and skin or GI T cell repertoires showed limited TRB overlap. Later post-transplant blood repertoires were often dominated by donor CD8+ memory clones.

Here immunoSEQ multiplex PCR was the method, and the copy in TCRdb shows in-frame clones only, minus some. The sample carries tens of thousands of clones, 90% recorded once. Only one count was recorded for this clone. Antigen: not known. There are 16 residues in the CDR3. Germline lookup yields CDR1 SGDLS and CDR2 YYNGEE. V shed 5 bases and J 8 bases; nucleotides not matched to a gene: 8. Busulfan-fludarabine conditioning, marrow transplant, and cyclophosphamide on days +3 and +4 were administered. The sample was PBMCs, taken roughly 59 days after allogeneic stem cell transplant with posttransplant cyclophosphamide. V is TRBV9 and J is TRBJ2-1; 15 bases line up with TRBD2. The source is a male patient aged 55 to 70 who received an allogeneic stem cell transplant from a related donor and was CMV-positive. Some T cells may arise from the graft donor. The CDR3 loop is CASRRTSGGAVDEQFF. CDR3 sequence (DNA): TGTGCCAGCAGGCGGACTAGCGGGGGGGCCGTAGATGAGCAGTTCTTC.